This T cell receptor (beta chain) came from a study of T-cell reconstitution after alpha-beta-depleted transplantation in children. Researchers prepared the TCRbeta library using unique molecular identifiers, the study reports. One entry per CDR3 protein, called by TCRdb with MiXCR from the PCR reads. The table has hundreds of thousands of distinct CDR3 sequences, approximately 16% seen once. This sample comprised PBMCs from the stem cell graft donor, obtained from the stem cell graft. The receptor comes from a human donor who donated a stem cell graft to a child with acute myeloid leukemia.

The CDR3 reads CASSLSTAAGELFF. In DNA form, the CDR3 reads TGTGCCAGCAGCTTAAGTACAGCGGCCGGGGAGCTGTTTTTT. The chain combines TRBV7-2 with TRBJ2-2; D might be TRBD2 (5 bases). Germline V gives CDR1 SGHTA, CDR2 FQGNSA. Trimming took 2 bases from V and 6 from J, leaving 10 bases between them. The CDR3 sequence is 14 residues long.